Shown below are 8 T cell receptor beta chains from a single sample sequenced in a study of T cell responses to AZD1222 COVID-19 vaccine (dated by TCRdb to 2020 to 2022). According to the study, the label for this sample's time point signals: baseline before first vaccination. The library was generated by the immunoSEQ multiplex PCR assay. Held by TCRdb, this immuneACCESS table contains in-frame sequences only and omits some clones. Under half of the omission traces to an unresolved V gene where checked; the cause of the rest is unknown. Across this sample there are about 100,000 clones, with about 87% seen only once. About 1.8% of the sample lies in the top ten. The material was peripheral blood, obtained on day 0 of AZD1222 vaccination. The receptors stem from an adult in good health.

The CDR3 here is CASSQGWGKPEAFF. CDR3 in DNA: TGCGCCAGCAGCCAAGGTTGGGGGAAACCTGAAGCTTTCTTT. V gene TRBV4-1 combines with J gene TRBJ1-1, with D possibly being TRBD1 (5 bases). Germline CDR1 reads MGHRA; CDR2 reads YSYEKL. There are 14 residues in the CDR3. Trimming took 1 base from V and 6 from J, leaving 12 bases between them.

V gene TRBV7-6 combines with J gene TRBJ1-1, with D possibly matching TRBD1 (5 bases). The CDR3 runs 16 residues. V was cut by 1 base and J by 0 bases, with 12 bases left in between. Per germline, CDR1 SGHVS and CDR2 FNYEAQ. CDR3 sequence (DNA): TGTGCCAGCAGCTTAGGGCCCGGGGGGATGAACACTGAAGCTTTCTTT. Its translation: CASSLGPGGMNTEAFF.

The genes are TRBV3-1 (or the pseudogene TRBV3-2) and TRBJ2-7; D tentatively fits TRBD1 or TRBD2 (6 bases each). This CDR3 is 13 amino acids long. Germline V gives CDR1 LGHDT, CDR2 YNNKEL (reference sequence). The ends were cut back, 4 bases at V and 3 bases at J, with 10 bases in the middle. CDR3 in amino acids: CASSLGGGYEQYF. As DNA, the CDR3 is TGTGCCAGCAGCCTGGGGGGCGGCTACGAGCAGTACTTC.

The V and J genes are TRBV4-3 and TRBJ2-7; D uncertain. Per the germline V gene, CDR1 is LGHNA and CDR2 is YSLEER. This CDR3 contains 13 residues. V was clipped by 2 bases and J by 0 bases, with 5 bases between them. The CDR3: CASSQFHSYEQYF. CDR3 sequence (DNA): TGCGCCAGCAGCCAATTCCACTCCTACGAGCAGTACTTC.

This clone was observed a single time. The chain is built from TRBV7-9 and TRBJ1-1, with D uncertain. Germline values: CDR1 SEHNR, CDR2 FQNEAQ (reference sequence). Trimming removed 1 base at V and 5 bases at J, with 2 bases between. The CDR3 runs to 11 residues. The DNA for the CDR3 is TGTGCCAGCAGCTTAGTTACTGAAGCTTTCTTT. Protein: CASSLVTEAFF.

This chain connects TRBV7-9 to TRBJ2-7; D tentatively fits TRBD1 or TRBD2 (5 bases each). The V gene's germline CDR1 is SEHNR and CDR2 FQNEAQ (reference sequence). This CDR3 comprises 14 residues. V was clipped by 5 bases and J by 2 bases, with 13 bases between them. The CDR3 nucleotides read TGTGCCAGCAGCCCTGGGACGGGGACCTACGAGCAGTACTTC. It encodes CASSPGTGTYEQYF.

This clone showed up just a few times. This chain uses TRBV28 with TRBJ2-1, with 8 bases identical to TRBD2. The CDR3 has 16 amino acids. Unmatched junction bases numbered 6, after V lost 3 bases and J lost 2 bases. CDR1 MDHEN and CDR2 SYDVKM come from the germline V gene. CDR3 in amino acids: CASSFPSGYTYNEQFF. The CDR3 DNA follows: TGTGCCAGCAGTTTCCCTAGCGGGTACACCTACAATGAGCAGTTCTTC.

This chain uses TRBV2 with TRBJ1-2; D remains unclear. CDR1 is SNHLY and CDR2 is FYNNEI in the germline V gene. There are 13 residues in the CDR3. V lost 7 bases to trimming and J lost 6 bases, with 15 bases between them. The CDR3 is CASTPSGGHGYTF. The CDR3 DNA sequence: TGTGCCAGCACCCCATCGGGAGGGCATGGCTACACCTTC.